A selection of T cell receptor beta chains follows, all from one sample in a study of T cells in Graves' hyperthyroidism and ophthalmopathy. TCRdb recomputed calls from the multiplex PCR reads with MiXCR, one row per CDR3 protein. The sample lists under 800,000 distinct CDR3 sequences; 12% to 15% were seen once. Material: blood. These receptors all come from a woman under 30 with Graves' hyperthyroidism. The CDR3 runs from the conserved cysteine through the conserved F or W. The order of the fields is J gene, V gene, D gene, clone size, CDR3 protein, CDR3 DNA. D genes are given only for firm matches. Clone size is shown for a subset of rows, as once, few, many or a class of expanded clone.

J: TRBJ1-5; V: TRBV6-2/TRBV6-3; D: TRBD1; size: -; CDR3: CASRRRNSRDRNQPQHF; DNA: TGTGCCAGCAGACGACGAAACTCCCGGGACAGAAATCAGCCCCAGCATTTT
J: TRBJ2-2; V: TRBV7-3; D: -; size: few; CDR3: CASSLILGFGELFF; DNA: TGTGCCAGCAGCTTAATTTTAGGGTTCGGGGAGCTGTTTTTT
J: TRBJ1-1; V: TRBV5-8; D: -; size: -; CDR3: CASSLAPGRTEAFF; DNA: TGTGCCAGCAGCTTGGCCCCGGGGCGCACTGAAGCTTTCTTT
J: TRBJ2-7; V: TRBV19; D: TRBD1; size: many; CDR3: CASSRAGGSYEQYF; DNA: TGTGCCAGTAGTAGGGCAGGGGGCTCCTACGAGCAGTACTTC
J: TRBJ1-2; V: TRBV19; D: -; size: -; CDR3: CASSLGGPTYGYTF; DNA: TGTGCCAGTTCCCTGGGGGGACCTACTTATGGCTACACCTTC
J: TRBJ2-2; V: TRBV30; D: -; size: many; CDR3: CAFTPMGISTGELFF; DNA: TGTGCCTTCACCCCGATGGGGATATCCACCGGGGAGCTGTTTTTT
J: TRBJ2-7; V: TRBV7-9; D: -; size: -; CDR3: CASRGGLVFSYEQYF; DNA: TGTGCCAGCAGGGGAGGACTGGTCTTCTCCTACGAGCAGTACTTC
J: TRBJ2-2; V: TRBV20-1; D: TRBD2; size: -; CDR3: CSVETGTSANTGELFF; DNA: TGCAGTGTTGAGACCGGGACTAGCGCGAACACCGGGGAGCTGTTTTTT
J: TRBJ2-7; V: TRBV6-1; D: -; size: many; CDR3: CASSPSAAYEQYF; DNA: TGTGCCAGCAGTCCTTCCGCCGCCTACGAGCAGTACTTC
J: TRBJ2-7; V: TRBV18; D: -; size: many; CDR3: CASSPPWDGSGLGPYEQYF; DNA: TGTGCCAGCTCACCACCCTGGGATGGATCAGGGCTCGGCCCCTACGAGCAGTACTTC
J: TRBJ2-3; V: TRBV7-9; D: TRBD2; size: -; CDR3: CASSELPAGGDTQYF; DNA: TGTGCCAGCAGCGAACTTCCCGCGGGGGGAGATACGCAGTATTTT
J: TRBJ1-4; V: TRBV6-2/TRBV6-3; D: TRBD1; size: few; CDR3: CASSYPDRDEKLFF; DNA: TGTGCCAGCAGTTACCCCGACAGGGATGAAAAACTGTTTTTT
J: TRBJ1-5; V: TRBV18; D: -; size: -; CDR3: CASSSIPRDSNQPQHF; DNA: TGTGCCAGCTCTTCTATCCCCAGGGATAGCAATCAGCCCCAGCATTTT
J: TRBJ2-7; V: TRBV29-1; D: -; size: many; CDR3: CSVGRRWEFHEQYF; DNA: TGCAGCGTTGGGAGGAGGTGGGAATTCCACGAGCAGTACTTC
J: TRBJ1-2; V: TRBV6-2/TRBV6-3; D: -; size: few; CDR3: CASSYPMGLYGYTF; DNA: TGTGCCAGCAGTTACCCGATGGGCCTCTATGGCTACACCTTC
J: TRBJ2-7; V: TRBV5-1; D: TRBD1; size: many; CDR3: CASSWGQGAYEQYF; DNA: TGTGCCAGCAGCTGGGGACAGGGGGCCTACGAGCAGTACTTC
J: TRBJ1-2; V: TRBV18; D: TRBD1; size: -; CDR3: CASSASGTGDTYGYTF; DNA: TGTGCCAGCTCAGCATCCGGGACAGGAGATACATATGGCTACACCTTC
J: TRBJ2-1; V: TRBV28; D: TRBD2; size: -; CDR3: CASSLEGGRAYNEQFF; DNA: TGTGCCAGCAGTTTAGAAGGCGGGAGGGCCTACAATGAGCAGTTCTTC
J: TRBJ2-7; V: TRBV20-1; D: -; size: many; CDR3: CSARGAGPRGGEQYF; DNA: TGCAGTGCTAGGGGCGCGGGACCTAGGGGTGGCGAGCAGTACTTC
J: TRBJ1-6; V: TRBV7-9; D: -; size: many; CDR3: CASSLGVSPEGSPLHF; DNA: TGTGCCAGCAGCTTAGGAGTCTCGCCGGAAGGTTCACCCCTCCACTTT
J: TRBJ2-7; V: TRBV7-8; D: TRBD2; size: -; CDR3: CASSLEVGGSFDYEQYF; DNA: TGTGCCAGCAGCTTAGAAGTCGGCGGGAGTTTCGACTACGAGCAGTACTTC
J: TRBJ2-1; V: TRBV20-1; D: TRBD2; size: many; CDR3: CSARDRREGDEQFF; DNA: TGCAGTGCTAGAGATCGGCGGGAGGGCGATGAGCAGTTCTTC
J: TRBJ2-7; V: TRBV20-1; D: -; size: many; CDR3: CSADFSYEQYF; DNA: TGCAGTGCTGATTTCTCCTACGAGCAGTACTTC
J: TRBJ1-2; V: TRBV4-1; D: -; size: many; CDR3: CASSQGAGEYYGYTF; DNA: TGCGCCAGCAGCCAAGGGGCAGGCGAGTACTATGGCTACACCTTC
J: TRBJ2-7; V: TRBV19; D: TRBD1; size: -; CDR3: CASSIDRPTGKDKQYF; DNA: TGTGCCAGTAGTATAGATCGGCCGACAGGGAAGGACAAGCAGTACTTC
J: TRBJ2-1; V: TRBV4-1; D: -; size: many; CDR3: CASSQVGAPNNEQFF; DNA: TGCGCCAGCAGCCAAGTGGGGGCCCCCAACAATGAGCAGTTCTTC
J: TRBJ2-4; V: TRBV27; D: -; size: many; CDR3: CASSLTQLNIQYF; DNA: TGTGCCAGCAGTTTGACGCAGCTAAACATTCAGTACTTC
J: TRBJ1-1; V: TRBV12-3/TRBV12-4; D: -; size: many; CDR3: CASRDDGVPEAFF; DNA: TGTGCCAGCAGGGATGACGGCGTCCCTGAAGCTTTCTTT
J: TRBJ2-1; V: TRBV4-1; D: TRBD2; size: few; CDR3: CASSPGVAGGRGQFF; DNA: TGCGCCAGCAGCCCGGGGGTAGCGGGAGGGCGTGGGCAGTTCTTC
J: TRBJ2-2; V: TRBV7-3; D: TRBD2; size: few; CDR3: CASTRTGGRTGELFF; DNA: TGTGCCAGCACCCGTACGGGAGGGCGGACCGGGGAGCTGTTTTTT
J: TRBJ2-7; V: TRBV4-2; D: -; size: -; CDR3: CASSPLFPESSYEQYF; DNA: TGTGCCAGCTCACCACTTTTCCCGGAGAGCTCCTACGAGCAGTACTTC
J: TRBJ1-2; V: TRBV19; D: TRBD1; size: -; CDR3: CASSIGTGGAYGYTF; DNA: TGTGCCAGTAGTATCGGGACAGGGGGCGCTTATGGCTACACCTTC
J: TRBJ1-5; V: TRBV28; D: -; size: few; CDR3: CASSLWDSPFYSNQPQHF; DNA: TGTGCCAGCAGTTTATGGGACAGCCCGTTCTATAGCAATCAGCCCCAGCATTTT
J: TRBJ2-5; V: TRBV29-1; D: -; size: many; CDR3: CSVEPRSEETQYF; DNA: TGCAGCGTTGAACCCCGGAGCGAAGAGACCCAGTACTTC
J: TRBJ1-1; V: TRBV18; D: -; size: -; CDR3: CASSKEREEDEAFF; DNA: TGTGCCAGCTCCAAGGAACGGGAGGAGGATGAAGCTTTCTTT
J: TRBJ1-2; V: TRBV4-1; D: TRBD1; size: many; CDR3: CASSQPGQGDNYGYTF; DNA: TGCGCCAGCAGCCAACCGGGACAGGGTGATAACTATGGCTACACCTTC
J: TRBJ2-3; V: TRBV20-1; D: -; size: many; CDR3: CSAPGMRGLSTDTQYF; DNA: TGCAGTGCTCCGGGAATGCGGGGACTTAGCACAGATACGCAGTATTTT
J: TRBJ2-1; V: TRBV6-2/TRBV6-3; D: TRBD2; size: -; CDR3: CASTEWSSGSANEQFF; DNA: TGTGCCAGCACCGAGTGGTCGAGCGGGAGTGCGAATGAGCAGTTCTTC
J: TRBJ1-2; V: TRBV7-2; D: -; size: -; CDR3: CAIPQESYSYTF; DNA: TGTGCCATCCCACAGGAGTCCTACAGCTACACCTTC
J: TRBJ2-1; V: TRBV11-2; D: TRBD2; size: many; CDR3: CASSLVLLGGYQREIESGQFF; DNA: TGTGCCAGCAGCTTAGTCTTGCTGGGCGGCTACCAGCGGGAGATTGAGTCCGGGCAGTTCTTC
J: TRBJ1-6; V: TRBV9; D: -; size: few; CDR3: CASSVGASYSPLHF; DNA: TGTGCCAGCAGCGTAGGGGCCAGTTACTCACCCCTCCACTTT
J: TRBJ2-3; V: TRBV19; D: -; size: few; CDR3: CASSRGTLGGTDTQYF; DNA: TGTGCCAGTAGTCGCGGGACTCTGGGGGGCACAGATACGCAGTATTTT
J: TRBJ2-2; V: TRBV25-1; D: -; size: -; CDR3: CASRDNRAGTGELFF; DNA: TGTGCCAGTAGGGACAACAGGGCTGGGACCGGGGAGCTGTTTTTT
J: TRBJ2-3; V: TRBV5-1; D: -; size: many; CDR3: CASSLDTAGVNTDTQYF; DNA: TGCGCCAGCAGCTTGGATACAGCGGGCGTTAACACAGATACGCAGTATTTT
J: TRBJ2-1; V: TRBV11-1; D: -; size: many; CDR3: CASSRNPSINEQFF; DNA: TGTGCCAGCAGCAGAAACCCTAGCATCAATGAGCAGTTCTTC
J: TRBJ1-2; V: TRBV27; D: TRBD1; size: many; CDR3: CASSLDRGVDGYTF; DNA: TGTGCCAGCAGTTTAGACAGGGGGGTGGATGGCTACACCTTC
J: TRBJ2-7; V: TRBV6-2/TRBV6-3; D: TRBD1; size: many; CDR3: CASSFSGTGGSYEQYF; DNA: TGTGCCAGCAGTTTCTCCGGGACAGGGGGATCCTACGAGCAGTACTTC
J: TRBJ1-5; V: TRBV28; D: -; size: many; CDR3: CASSSAWADSNQPQHF; DNA: TGTGCCAGCAGTTCAGCATGGGCCGATAGCAATCAGCCCCAGCATTTT
J: TRBJ1-1; V: TRBV10-1; D: -; size: few; CDR3: CASSALGSTEAFF; DNA: TGCGCCAGCAGTGCCCTTGGCTCCACTGAAGCTTTCTTT
J: TRBJ2-5; V: TRBV7-9; D: TRBD2; size: many; CDR3: CASSLSSGQETQYF; DNA: TGTGCCAGCAGCTTATCTAGCGGACAAGAGACCCAGTACTTC
J: TRBJ2-7; V: TRBV6-1; D: -; size: few; CDR3: CASSKTTYYEQYF; DNA: TGTGCCAGCAGTAAGACTACATACTACGAGCAGTACTTC
J: TRBJ1-2; V: TRBV7-2; D: -; size: few; CDR3: CASSLDQGTTGYGYTF; DNA: TGTGCCAGCAGCTTAGACCAAGGAACGACGGGCTATGGCTACACCTTC